The 14 T cell receptor beta chains given below trace back to one sample, sequenced in a study of regulatory T cells in long-lasting Graves disease. In building TCR beta libraries, iRepertoire HTBI primers were used together with Arm-PCR of CDR3 regions. TCRdb processed the multiplex PCR reads anew with MiXCR; each CDR3 protein has one entry. The sample lists approximately 230,000 distinct CDR3 sequences, around 18% occurring once. Specified time point: newly diagnosed GD, antithyroid drugs for less than 3 months. Extracted RNA from PBMCs served as the source of the TCR library. Sequenced here: peripheral blood mononuclear cells (PBMCs), sampled at new diagnosis, from a patient treated with antithyroid drugs. The receptor set was obtained from a female donor with Graves disease.

This clonotype was picked up many times. The gene calls are TRBV7-9 and TRBJ2-1, with D perhaps assigned TRBD1 or TRBD2 (5 bases each). Between the trimmed V and J ends, which lost 5 bases and 7 bases, there was a span of 12 bases. Germline values: CDR1 SEHNR, CDR2 FQNEAQ (reference sequence). The CDR3 runs to 13 residues. The DNA for the CDR3 is TGTGCCAGCAGCGAGGGGTTTGGGAATGAGCAGTTCTTC. It codes for CASSEGFGNEQFF.

This rearrangement joins TRBV11-2 to TRBJ2-5; D is unresolved. CDR3 length equals 17 residues. Between the trimmed V and J ends, which lost 3 bases and 3 bases, there was a span of 20 bases. Germline CDR1 SGHAT, CDR2 FQNNGV. DNA for the CDR3: TGTGCCAGCAGCTTGGGGATGGCCAGGAGAAAGGAAGAGACCCAGTACTTC. This sequence encodes CASSLGMARRKEETQYF.

This clonotype was observed at least ten times. J is TRBJ1-3 and V is TRBV6-1; no reliable D call. The germline V gene has CDR1 MNHNS and CDR2 SASEGT. The CDR3 runs 13 residues. Trimming removed 7 bases at V and 4 bases at J, with 11 bases between. This CDR3 is CASTRTRGNTIYF. DNA for the CDR3: TGTGCCAGCACTCGGACGAGAGGAAACACCATATATTTT.

This clonotype was seen repeatedly, ten times or more. This chain joins TRBV7-3 and TRBJ1-4, with D hard to call. The length of the CDR3 is 13 residues. From germline, CDR1 is SGHTA and CDR2 FQGTGA. The V end lost 0 bases, the J end lost 1 base, and 0 bases lay between the germline ends. This chain's CDR3 is CASSLTTNEKLFF. The CDR3 DNA sequence: TGTGCCAGCAGCTTAACAACTAATGAAAAACTGTTTTTT.

Ten or more counts support this clonotype. This rearrangement joins TRBV2 to TRBJ1-3; D is possibly TRBD1 (6 bases). Trimming removed 2 bases from V and 4 bases from J, with 9 bases in between. Germline values: CDR1 SNHLY, CDR2 FYNNEI. This CDR3 is 14 amino acids long. The CDR3 bases are TGTGCCAGCAGTGAAAGGACAGTCGGAAACACCATATATTTT. It translates to CASSERTVGNTIYF.

This clonotype came up many times. V gene TRBV11-2 combines with J gene TRBJ2-1; 11 bases fit TRBD2. After removal of 5 bases from V and 13 bases from J, the junction contained 7 bases not matched to a gene. CDR3 length: 13 residues. Germline loops: CDR1 SGHAT, CDR2 FQNNGV. Here the CDR3 reads CASSRDSGRVQFF. DNA for the CDR3: TGTGCCAGCAGCCGTGATAGCGGGAGGGTACAGTTCTTC.

The chain uses TRBV5-6 and TRBJ2-4; D remains ambiguous. CDR3 size: 11 residues. V was trimmed by 2 bases and J by 8 bases, leaving 5 bases between them. CDR1 SGHDT and CDR2 YYEEEE come from the germline V gene. CDR3 nucleotides: TGTGCCAGCAGCTTAATAGACATTCAGTACTTC. Residues: CASSLIDIQYF.

For this clonotype: A much larger clone differs by one base, so this may be a read error. The chain couples TRBV6-1 to TRBJ2-5; 8 bases match TRBD2. Germline CDR1 and CDR2: MNHNS and SASEGT. This CDR3 has 16 residues. This CDR3 is CTSSEGPSGPQETQYF. The DNA for the CDR3 is TGTACCAGCAGTGAGGGGCCTAGCGGGCCTCAAGAGACCCAGTACTTC.

This clonotype has ten or more counts. The CDR3 sequence: CSVEVGGYQYF. The CDR3 nucleotides are TGCAGCGTTGAAGTGGGGGGGTACCAGTACTTC. This rearrangement joins TRBV29-1 to TRBJ2-4, with TRBD2 identical over 7 bases. The length of the CDR3 is 11 residues. Germline V gene lookup returns CDR1 SQVTM and CDR2 ANQGSEA. J gave up 13 bases and V 1 base, and 4 bases lay outside the gene matches. The full variable domain, completed using reference TRBV29-1 and TRBJ2-4, is SAVISQKPSRDICQRGTSLTIQCQVDSQVTMMFWYRQQPGQSLTLIATANQGSEATYESGFVIDKFPISRPNLTFSTLTVSNMSPEDSSIYLCSVEVGGYQYFGAGTRLSVL.

There are many counts of this clonotype. The chain is built from TRBV6-1 and TRBJ1-2; 8 bases match TRBD1. Trimming took 3 bases from V and 6 from J; bases not matched to a gene: 12. The length of the CDR3 is 16 residues. The germline gives CDR1 MNHNS, CDR2 SASEGT. CDR3 residues: CASSDWGTGERHGYTF. DNA for the CDR3: TGTGCCAGCAGTGATTGGGGGACAGGTGAAAGACATGGCTACACCTTC.

This clonotype showed up just once. Here the CDR3 reads CASSLQRTTHEQFF. The DNA for the CDR3 is TGTGCCAGCAGCTTACAAAGGACCACGCATGAGCAGTTCTTC. The chain is built from TRBV7-8 and TRBJ2-1, with no clear D. Germline V gives CDR1 SGHVS, CDR2 FQNEAQ. The V end lost 2 bases, the J end lost 8 bases, and 13 bases lay between the germline ends. The CDR3 has 14 amino acids.

V is TRBV6-1 and J is TRBJ2-7, with 11 bases that match TRBD1. Germline CDR1 is MNHNS and CDR2 is SASEGT. The CDR3 is made up of 14 amino acids. With 6 bases clipped from V and 1 base from J, the junction kept 2 bases outside the gene matches. Written as DNA, the CDR3 is TGTGCCAGCAGCGGACAGGGGGCATCCTACGAGCAGTACTTC. It yields the protein CASSGQGASYEQYF.

Ten or more counts support this clonotype. The gene calls are TRBV20-1 and TRBJ2-3; TRBD1 might be the D (6 bases). The CDR3 contains 16 residues. Germline CDR1 is DFQATT and CDR2 is SNEGSKA (reference sequence). V was pared by 1 base and J by 0 bases, with 14 bases between. The CDR3 region is CSARAHPGESTDTQYF. CDR3 sequence (DNA): TGCAGTGCTAGAGCCCACCCAGGGGAAAGCACAGATACGCAGTATTTT.

There are a few counts of this clonotype. V is TRBV6-2 or TRBV6-3 and J is TRBJ2-7, with unresolved D. The CDR3 covers 12 residues. The V end lost 5 bases, the J end lost 10 bases, and 15 bases lay between the germline ends. Germline V gene lookup returns CDR1 MNHEY and CDR2 SVGEGT. The CDR3 loop is CASSEGLGSQYF. The CDR3 region has the DNA TGTGCCAGCAGTGAAGGGTTAGGTTCTCAGTACTTC.